The clone carrying this T cell receptor beta chain has just a few counts. Its cognate antigen is unknown. The hyperthyroidism was newly diagnosed and had lasted under 2 months; the patients were aged 18 to 65. Exclusions: uncontrolled infection, other autoimmune disease, pregnancy, lactation. Source material for PBMCs was 10 ml fresh peripheral blood. TCR beta CDR3 regions were amplified from RNA transcripts. With the HTBI primer set, the TCR CDR3 went through a first round of RT-PCR. Via MiXCR, TCRdb re-called the multiplex PCR reads, giving one row per CDR3 protein. The sample lists 300,000 to 400,000 distinct CDR3 sequences; around 20% were seen once. The data originate from a study of T cells in Graves' hyperthyroidism and ophthalmopathy. Notes on the study in general: Model-based prediction identified ophthalmopathy a median approximately 6 months prior to its onset.

This TCR was recovered from a woman in her forties or fifties with Graves' hyperthyroidism. The sample taken for sequencing was blood.

The CDR3, as DNA: TGCGCCAGCAGTATAGTCTCCTACAATGAGCAGTTCTTC. It encodes CASSIVSYNEQFF. The V call is TRBV5-1, the J call TRBJ2-1, with D unresolved. The V end lost 5 bases, the J end lost 0 bases, and 6 bases lay between the germline ends. The CDR3 extends over 13 amino acids. Germline values: CDR1 SGHRS, CDR2 YFSETQ. Based on the CDR3 plus reference TRBV5-1 and TRBJ2-1, the full variable domain is KAGVTQTPRYLIKTRGQQVTLSCSPISGHRSVSWYQQTPGQGLQFLFEYFSETQRNKGNFPGRFSGRQFSNSRSEMNVSTLELGDSALYLCASSIVSYNEQFFGPGTRLTVL.